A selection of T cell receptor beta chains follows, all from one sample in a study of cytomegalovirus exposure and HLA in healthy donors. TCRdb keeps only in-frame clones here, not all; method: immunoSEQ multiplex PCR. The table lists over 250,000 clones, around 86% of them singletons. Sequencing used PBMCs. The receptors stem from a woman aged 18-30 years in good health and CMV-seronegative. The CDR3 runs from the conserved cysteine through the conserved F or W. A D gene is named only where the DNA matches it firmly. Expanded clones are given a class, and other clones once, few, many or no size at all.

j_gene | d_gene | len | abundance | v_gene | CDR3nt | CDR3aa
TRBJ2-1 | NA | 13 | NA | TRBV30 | TGTGCCTGGAGCGGGGGAAGGCGGAATGAGCAGTTCTTC | CAWSGGRRNEQFF
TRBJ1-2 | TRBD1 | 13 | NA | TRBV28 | TGTGCCAGCAGTTTAAACAGGGGAGGAGGCTACACCTTC | CASSLNRGGGYTF
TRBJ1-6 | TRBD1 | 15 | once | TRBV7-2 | TGTGCCAGCAGCTTAGATCCAGGGGGCGGTTCACCCCTCCACTTT | CASSLDPGGGSPLHF
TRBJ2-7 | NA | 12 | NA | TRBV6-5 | TGTGCCTCTCGGGGGACTCCCTACGAGCAGTACTTC | CASRGTPYEQYF
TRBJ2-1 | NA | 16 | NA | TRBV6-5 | TGTGCCAGCAGTTACTCCTTGGCTTGGTCCTACAATGAGCAGTTCTTC | CASSYSLAWSYNEQFF
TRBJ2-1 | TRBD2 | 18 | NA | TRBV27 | TGTGCCAGCAGTTTTTCAAGCGGGAGGGCTCGCTCCTACAATGAGCAGTTCTTC | CASSFSSGRARSYNEQFF
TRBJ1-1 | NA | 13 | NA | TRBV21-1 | TGTGCCAGCAGCCCCCGACAGGGTCCTGAAGCTTTCTTT | CASSPRQGPEAFF
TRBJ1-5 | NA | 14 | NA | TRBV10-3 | TGTGCCATCAGTGGGAGACAGCAAAATCAGCCCCAGCATTTT | CAISGRQQNQPQHF
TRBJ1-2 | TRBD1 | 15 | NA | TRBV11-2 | TGTGCCAGCAGCCCACTACAGGGGTATCCTTATGGCTACACCTTC | CASSPLQGYPYGYTF
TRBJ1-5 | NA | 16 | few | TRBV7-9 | TGTGCCAGCAGCTTAGGCCGGGGGGCAATCAATCAGCCCCAGCATTTT | CASSLGRGAINQPQHF
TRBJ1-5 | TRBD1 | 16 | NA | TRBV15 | TGTGCCACCAGCAGATTTGACAGGGGGCCAAATCAGCCCCAGCATTTT | CATSRFDRGPNQPQHF
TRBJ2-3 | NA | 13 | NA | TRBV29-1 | TGCAGCGTAGTCGGGGGATTCACAGATACGCAGTATTTT | CSVVGGFTDTQYF
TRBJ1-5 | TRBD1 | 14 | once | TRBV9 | TGTGCCAGCAGCGGAGGGACAGGGGCTCAGCCCCAGCATTTT | CASSGGTGAQPQHF
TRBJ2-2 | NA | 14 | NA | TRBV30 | TGTGCCTGGAGGGACAGATTTAACACCGGGGAGCTGTTTTTT | CAWRDRFNTGELFF
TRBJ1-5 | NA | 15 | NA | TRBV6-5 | TGTGCCAGCAGTTCCTCGGGAGGTCCCAATCAGCCCCAGCATTTT | CASSSSGGPNQPQHF
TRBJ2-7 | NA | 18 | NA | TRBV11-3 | TGTGCCAGCAGCTCACCCCCGTCGGGGATACCCTACTCCTACGAGCAGTACTTC | CASSSPPSGIPYSYEQYF
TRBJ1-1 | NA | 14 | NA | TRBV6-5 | TGTGCCAGCAGTTTAACAGGTGGAGGGACTGAAGCTTTCTTT | CASSLTGGGTEAFF
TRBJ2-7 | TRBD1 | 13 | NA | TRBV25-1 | TGTGCCAGCAGGGGGACAGGGGCCCACGAGCAGTACTTC | CASRGTGAHEQYF
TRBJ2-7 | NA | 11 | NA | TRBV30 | TGTGCCTGGAAGAGGCCCTACGAGCAGTACTTC | CAWKRPYEQYF
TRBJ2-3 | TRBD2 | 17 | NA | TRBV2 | TGTGCCAGCAGTGAAGGCGCCGGGGGAGCGGGGAGGGATACGCAGTATTTT | CASSEGAGGAGRDTQYF
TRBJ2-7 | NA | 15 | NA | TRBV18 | TGTGCCAGCTCACAAGTTCCGGAGCCGATCTACGAGCAGTACTTC | CASSQVPEPIYEQYF
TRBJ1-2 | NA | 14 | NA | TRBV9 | TGTGCCAGCAACATTGGGGGCAGAGGCGGTGGCTACACCTTC | CASNIGGRGGGYTF
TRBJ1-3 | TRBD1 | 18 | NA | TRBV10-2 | TGCGCCAGCAGACCGGACAGGGGGCTTCGAGCGTCTGGAAACACCATATATTTT | CASRPDRGLRASGNTIYF
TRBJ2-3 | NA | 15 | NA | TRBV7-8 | TGTGCCAGCAGCTTTCTAGGACCTGGGGCCGATACGCAGTATTTT | CASSFLGPGADTQYF
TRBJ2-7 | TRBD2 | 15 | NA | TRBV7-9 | TGTGCCAGCAGCTCTCCCGCGGGGGACTTCTACGAGCAGTACTTC | CASSSPAGDFYEQYF
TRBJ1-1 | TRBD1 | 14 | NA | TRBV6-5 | TGTGCCAGCAGCTACGGGACAGGGGCCACTGAAGCTTTCTTT | CASSYGTGATEAFF
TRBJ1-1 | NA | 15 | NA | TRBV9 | TGTGCCAGCAGCGTAGGACCCCCGGGATCTACTGAAGCTTTCTTT | CASSVGPPGSTEAFF
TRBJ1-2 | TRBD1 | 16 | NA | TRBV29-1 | TGCAGCGTTGAAGGGATCCGGGACAGAGTTAACTATGGCTACACCTTC | CSVEGIRDRVNYGYTF
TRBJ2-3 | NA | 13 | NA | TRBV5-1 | TGCGCCAGCAGCTTGGGGAGGGCGGATACGCAGTATTTT | CASSLGRADTQYF
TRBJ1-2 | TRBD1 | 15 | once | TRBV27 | TGTGCCAGCAGTCTGACAGGGTCCTTTATCTATGGCTACACCTTC | CASSLTGSFIYGYTF
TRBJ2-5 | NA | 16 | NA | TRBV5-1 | TGCGCCAGCAGCTTGGCTCTAAACGGGAACCCAGAGACCCAGTACTTC | CASSLALNGNPETQYF
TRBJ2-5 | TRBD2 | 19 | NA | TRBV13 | TGTGCCAGCAGCGGTCTTCAGAGGGCTAGCGGGAGTAGGAAAGAGACCCAGTACTTC | CASSGLQRASGSRKETQYF
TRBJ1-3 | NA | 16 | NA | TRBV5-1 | TGCGCCAGCAGCTTGGAGCGAGGCGGCTCTGGAAACACCATATATTTT | CASSLERGGSGNTIYF
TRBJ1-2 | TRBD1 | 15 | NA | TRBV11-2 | TGTGCCAGCAGCCACGACAGGGGGCGAGGATATGGCTACACCTTC | CASSHDRGRGYGYTF
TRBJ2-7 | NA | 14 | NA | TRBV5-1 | TGCGCCAGCAGCTTGGGTGACAACCTTGGAGAGCAGTACTTC | CASSLGDNLGEQYF
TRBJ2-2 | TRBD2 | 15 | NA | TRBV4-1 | TGCGCCAGCCGAAATAGCGGGGGGCGCACCGGGGAGCTGTTTTTT | CASRNSGGRTGELFF
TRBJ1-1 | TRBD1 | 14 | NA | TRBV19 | TGTGCCAGTAGGGACAGGGGGCTCTACACTGAAGCTTTCTTT | CASRDRGLYTEAFF
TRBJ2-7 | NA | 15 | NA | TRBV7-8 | TGTGCCAGCAGCTACCAGACAGAATCCTCCTACGAGCAGTACTTC | CASSYQTESSYEQYF
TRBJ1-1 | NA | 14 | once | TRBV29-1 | TGCAGCGTGCTACCCCGGGTAGCGAACACTGAAGCTTTCTTT | CSVLPRVANTEAFF
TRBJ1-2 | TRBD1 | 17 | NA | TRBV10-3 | TGTGCCATCAGTGAGCGAGATGTCAGGACAGGGGTGGATGGCTACACCTTC | CAISERDVRTGVDGYTF
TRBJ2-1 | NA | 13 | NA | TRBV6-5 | TGTGCCAGCGCCCGACTAGGAAGAGCTGAGCAGTTCTTC | CASARLGRAEQFF
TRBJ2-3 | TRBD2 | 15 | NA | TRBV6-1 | TGTGCCAGCAGTGATCCGGGACTAGCGACAGATACGCAGTATTTT | CASSDPGLATDTQYF
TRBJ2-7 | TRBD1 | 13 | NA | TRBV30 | TGTGCCTGGAGCAGGACAGGGCTCTACGAGCAGTACTTC | CAWSRTGLYEQYF